Listed below are T cell receptor beta chains from one sample, sequenced in a study of OX40 agonist ivuxolimab in advanced cancers. Assay used: immunoSEQ multiplex PCR; TCRdb lists only in-frame clones, some missing. The top ten clones hold approximately 4% of a sample with around 69,000 clones, 89% of them seen once. The specimen was CD4+ or CD8+ T cells sorted from blood, collected in a trial of the OX40 agonist ivuxolimab. The receptors were sampled from an adult with an advanced solid tumor such as melanoma, head and neck, liver or kidney cancer. The CDR3 runs from the conserved cysteine through the conserved F or W. D genes are given only for firm matches.

D,V,CDR3
-,TRBV5-4,CASSLMAHSMNTEAFF
-,TRBV11-2,CASNPLSGKAYNEQFF
-,TRBV5-4,CVLAATGQGRNTIYF
-,TRBV4-1,CASSQVGQGSYGYTF
-,TRBV18,CASSPPNPGENTEAFF
TRBD1,TRBV6-1,CASSKGQGGFGNTEAFF
-,TRBV5-6,CASSLLGAGGYEQYF
-,TRBV7-3,CASSPTTVSEQYF
TRBD2,TRBV27,CASTRGVEQFF
TRBD2,TRBV29-1,CSVEGGAGPAYEQYF
TRBD1,TRBV19,CASSMRSQGINSPLHF
-,TRBV30,CAWSGLAKQYF
-,TRBV9,CASSDRDQKPSGANVLTF
-,TRBV18,CASSPSGVGPASYQETQYF
-,TRBV2,CASSSRTADNSPLHF
TRBD1,TRBV7-2,CASSSLRDRGREQYF
-,TRBV4-1,CASSQELGGGEQYF
-,TRBV10-3,CAISESGSGNTIYF
-,TRBV5-1,CASSSGRTQETQYF
-,TRBV5-1,CASSLTPGNEKLFF
-,TRBV7-9,CASSWGISGSYNEQFF
-,TRBV5-4,CASSLTGKYGYTF
-,TRBV2,CASMPQGENIQYF
TRBD1,TRBV2,CASSADQTGTHEQFF
-,TRBV6-5,CASSPGTGSYEQYF
-,TRBV18,CASSPGQLYGYTF
-,TRBV10-3,CAISDLGIYTF
TRBD1,TRBV19,CASRNRGFTDTQYF
-,TRBV7-9,CASSPAGQGAYEQYF
-,TRBV28,CASSLIGGPSYEQYF
-,TRBV19,CASEQGKEYGEQFF
TRBD1,TRBV10-3,CAISEPGQGTDGYTF
-,TRBV7-9,CASSFQVYGYTF
TRBD1,TRBV5-1,CASSPGQGLNNEQFF
-,TRBV6-5,CASSYSGSGVTEAFF
TRBD2,TRBV5-1,CASSPLGTSSYEQYF
TRBD1,TRBV5-1,CASSSGQGVNSPLHF
TRBD1,TRBV19,CASSSGTGFASGNTIYF
TRBD1,TRBV5-1,CASRVEGTGGARNTEAFF
TRBD2,TRBV4-1,CASGGSGTSGRNEQFF
TRBD2,TRBV7-3,CASSLNPPASGMSDTQYF
-,TRBV9,CASSVVRRETQYF
-,TRBV7-8,CASSLGSGTGPYEQYF
-,TRBV11-3,CASSLDQAFVTYEQYF
TRBD1,TRBV19,CASMGEDRVLNTEAFF
-,TRBV6-5,CASSYDSSYEQYF
-,TRBV9,CASSERQVSTDTQYF
-,TRBV28,CASSYPGRPSYEQYF
TRBD1,TRBV2,CASTGQELYGYTF
TRBD1,TRBV6-4,CASSSFGQGANEQFF
-,TRBV29-1,CSVEVIGPGSGKLFF
-,TRBV27,CASRSLSRDIPSENTQYF
TRBD2,TRBV30,CAWSQPGLASYNEQFF